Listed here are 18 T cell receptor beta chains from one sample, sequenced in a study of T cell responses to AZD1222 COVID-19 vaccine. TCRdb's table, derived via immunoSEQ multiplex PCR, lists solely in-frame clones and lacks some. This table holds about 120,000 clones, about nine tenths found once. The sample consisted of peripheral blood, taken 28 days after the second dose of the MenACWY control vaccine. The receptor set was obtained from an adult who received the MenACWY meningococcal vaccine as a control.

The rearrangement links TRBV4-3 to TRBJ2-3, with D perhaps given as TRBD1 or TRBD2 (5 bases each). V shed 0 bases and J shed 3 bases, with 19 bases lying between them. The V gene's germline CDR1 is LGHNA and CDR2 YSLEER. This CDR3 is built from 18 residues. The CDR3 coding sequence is TGCGCCAGCAGCCAAGATCGAGGGACCGCACAGTGGACAGATACGCAGTATTTT. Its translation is CASSQDRGTAQWTDTQYF.

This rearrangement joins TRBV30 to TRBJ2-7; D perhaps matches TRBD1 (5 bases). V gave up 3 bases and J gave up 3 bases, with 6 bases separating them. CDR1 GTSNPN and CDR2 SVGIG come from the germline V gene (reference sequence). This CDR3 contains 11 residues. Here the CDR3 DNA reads TGTGCCTGGAGGCAGGGCTACGAGCAGTACTTC. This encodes CAWRQGYEQYF. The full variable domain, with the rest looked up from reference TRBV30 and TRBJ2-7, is SQTIHQWPATLVQPVGSPLSLECTVEGTSNPNLYWYRQAAGRGLQLLFYSVGIGQISSEVPQNLSASRPQDRQFILSSKKLLLSDSGFYLCAWRQGYEQYFGPGTRLTVT.

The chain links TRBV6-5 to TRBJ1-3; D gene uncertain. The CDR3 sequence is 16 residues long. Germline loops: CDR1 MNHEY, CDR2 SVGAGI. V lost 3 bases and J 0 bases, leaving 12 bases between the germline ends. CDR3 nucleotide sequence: TGTGCCAGCAGTTATTCATTGAGTGGCTCTGGAAACACCATATATTTT. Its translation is CASSYSLSGSGNTIYF.

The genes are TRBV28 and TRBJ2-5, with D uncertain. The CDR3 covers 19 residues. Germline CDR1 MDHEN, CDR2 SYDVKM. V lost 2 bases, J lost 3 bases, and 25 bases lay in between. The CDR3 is CASSLAVVEVLGGEETQYF. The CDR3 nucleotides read TGTGCCAGCAGTTTAGCCGTGGTTGAGGTTTTGGGCGGTGAAGAGACCCAGTACTTC.

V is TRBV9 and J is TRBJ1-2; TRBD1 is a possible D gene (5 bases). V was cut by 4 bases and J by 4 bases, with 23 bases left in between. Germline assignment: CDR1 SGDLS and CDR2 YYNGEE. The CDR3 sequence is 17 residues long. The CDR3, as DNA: TGTGCCAGCAGCCGGCTCGGGCAGGGAGCGGCTAGCTATGGCTACACCTTC. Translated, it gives CASSRLGQGAASYGYTF.

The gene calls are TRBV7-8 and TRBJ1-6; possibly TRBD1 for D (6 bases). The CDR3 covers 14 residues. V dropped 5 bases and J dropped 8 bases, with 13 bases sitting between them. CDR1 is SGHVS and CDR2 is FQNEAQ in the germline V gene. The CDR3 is CASSPGTKDSPLHF. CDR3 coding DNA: TGTGCCAGCAGCCCTGGGACAAAAGATTCACCCCTCCACTTT.

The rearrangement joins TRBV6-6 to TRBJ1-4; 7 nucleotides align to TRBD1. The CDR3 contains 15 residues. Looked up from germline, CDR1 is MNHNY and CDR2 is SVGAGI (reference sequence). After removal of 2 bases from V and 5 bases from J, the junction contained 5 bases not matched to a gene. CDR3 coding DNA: TGTGCCAGCAGTTACAGGACAGGCTTCAATGAAAAACTGTTTTTT. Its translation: CASSYRTGFNEKLFF.

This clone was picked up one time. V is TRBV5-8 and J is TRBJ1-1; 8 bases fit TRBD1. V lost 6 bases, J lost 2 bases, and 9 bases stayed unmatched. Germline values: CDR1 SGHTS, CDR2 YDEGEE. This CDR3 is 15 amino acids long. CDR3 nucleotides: TGTGCCAGCACCCGATCAGGACAGGGCAACACTGAAGCTTTCTTT. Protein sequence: CASTRSGQGNTEAFF.

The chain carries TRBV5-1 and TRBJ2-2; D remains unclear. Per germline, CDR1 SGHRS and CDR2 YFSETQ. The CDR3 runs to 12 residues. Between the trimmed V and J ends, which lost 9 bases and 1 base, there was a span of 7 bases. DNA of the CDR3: TGCGCCATTGTCCAGAACACCGGGGAGCTGTTTTTT. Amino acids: CAIVQNTGELFF. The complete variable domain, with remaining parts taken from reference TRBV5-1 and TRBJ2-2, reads KAGVTQTPRYLIKTRGQQVTLSCSPISGHRSVSWYQQTPGQGLQFLFEYFSETQRNKGNFPGRFSGRQFSNSRSEMNVSTLELGDSALYLCAIVQNTGELFFGEGSRLTVL.

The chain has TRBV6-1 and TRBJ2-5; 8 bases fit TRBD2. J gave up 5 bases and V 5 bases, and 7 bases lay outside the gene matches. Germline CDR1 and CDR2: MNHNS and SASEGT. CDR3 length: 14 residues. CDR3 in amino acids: CASSSPSGGETQYF. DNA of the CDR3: TGTGCCAGCAGTTCCCCTTCGGGAGGGGAGACCCAGTACTTC.

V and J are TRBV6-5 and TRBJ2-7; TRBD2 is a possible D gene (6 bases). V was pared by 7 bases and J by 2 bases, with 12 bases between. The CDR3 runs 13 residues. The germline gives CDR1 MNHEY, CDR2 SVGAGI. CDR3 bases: TGTGCCAGCACGGCGGGAAAAACCTACGAGCAGTACTTC. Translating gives CASTAGKTYEQYF.

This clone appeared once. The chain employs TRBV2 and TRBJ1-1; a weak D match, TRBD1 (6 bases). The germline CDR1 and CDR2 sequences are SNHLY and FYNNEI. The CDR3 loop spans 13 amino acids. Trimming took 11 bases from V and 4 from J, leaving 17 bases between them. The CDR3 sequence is CAFAGGGRTEAFF. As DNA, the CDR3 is TGTGCCTTCGCGGGGGGGGGCCGCACTGAAGCTTTCTTT. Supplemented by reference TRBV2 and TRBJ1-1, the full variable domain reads EPEVTQTPSHQVTQMGQEVILRCVPISNHLYFYWYRQILGQKVEFLVSFYNNEISEKSEIFDDQFSVERPDGSNFTLKIRSTKLEDSAMYFCAFAGGGRTEAFFGQGTRLTVV.

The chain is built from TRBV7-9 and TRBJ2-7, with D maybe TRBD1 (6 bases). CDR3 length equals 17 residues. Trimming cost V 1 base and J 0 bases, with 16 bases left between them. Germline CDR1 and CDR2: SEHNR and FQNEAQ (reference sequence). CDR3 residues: CASSLEGDRQHSYEQYV. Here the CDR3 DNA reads TGTGCCAGCAGCTTAGAGGGAGACAGGCAACACTCCTACGAGCAGTACGTC.

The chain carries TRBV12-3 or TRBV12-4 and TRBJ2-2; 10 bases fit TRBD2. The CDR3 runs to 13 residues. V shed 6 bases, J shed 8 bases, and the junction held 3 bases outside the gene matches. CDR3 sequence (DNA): TGTGCCAGCAGGCCGGGACTAGCGGGGGAGCTGTTTTTT. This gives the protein CASRPGLAGELFF.

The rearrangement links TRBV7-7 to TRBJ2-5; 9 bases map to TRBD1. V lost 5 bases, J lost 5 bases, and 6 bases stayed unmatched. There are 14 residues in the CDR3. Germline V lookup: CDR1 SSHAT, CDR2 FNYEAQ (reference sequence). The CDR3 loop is CASSQGTGLETQYF. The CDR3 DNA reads TGTGCCAGCAGCCAGGGGACAGGGTTGGAGACCCAGTACTTC. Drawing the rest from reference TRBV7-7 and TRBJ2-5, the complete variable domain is GAGVSQSPRYKVTKRGQDVTLRCDPISSHATLYWYQQALGQGPEFLTYFNYEAQPDKSGLPSDRFSAERPEGSISTLTIQRTEQRDSAMYRCASSQGTGLETQYFGPGTRLLVL.

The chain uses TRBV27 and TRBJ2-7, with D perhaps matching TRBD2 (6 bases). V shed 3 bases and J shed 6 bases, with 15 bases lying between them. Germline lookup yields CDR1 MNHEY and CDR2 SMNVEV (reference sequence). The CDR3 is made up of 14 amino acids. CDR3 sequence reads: CASSFTSLFPEQYF. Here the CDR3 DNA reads TGTGCCAGCAGTTTCACTAGCCTCTTTCCCGAGCAGTACTTC.

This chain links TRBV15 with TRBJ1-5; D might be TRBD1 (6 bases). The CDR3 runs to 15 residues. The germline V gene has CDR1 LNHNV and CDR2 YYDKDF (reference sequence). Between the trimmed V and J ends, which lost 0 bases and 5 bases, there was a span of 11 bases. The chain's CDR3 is CATSREGQPYQPQHF. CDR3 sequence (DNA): TGTGCCACCAGCAGAGAAGGACAGCCGTATCAGCCCCAGCATTTT.

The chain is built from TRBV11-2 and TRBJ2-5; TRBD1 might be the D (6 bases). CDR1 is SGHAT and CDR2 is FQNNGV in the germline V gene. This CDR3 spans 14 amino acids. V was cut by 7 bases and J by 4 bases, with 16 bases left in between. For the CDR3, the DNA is TGTGCCAGCATCGAAACCACAGGGTCAGAGACCCAGTACTTC. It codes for CASIETTGSETQYF. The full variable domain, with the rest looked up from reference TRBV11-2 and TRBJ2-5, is EAGVAQSPRYKIIEKRQSVAFWCNPISGHATLYWYQQILGQGPKLLIQFQNNGVVDDSQLPKDRFSAERLKGVDSTLKIQPAKLEDSAVYLCASIETTGSETQYFGPGTRLLVL.